Listed below are T cell receptor beta chains from one sample, sequenced in a study of CD8+ T cells in alopecia areata. Produced via immunoSEQ multiplex PCR; TCRdb's table is partial and in-frame only. The table shows around 19,000 clones, with 50% to 75% occurring only once. Here the sequenced sample was skin, taken at week 4, from a patient treated with tofacitinib. The receptors shown here come from a human donor with alopecia areata. CDR3s include the opening cysteine and the closing phenylalanine or tryptophan. The D gene is left open where the match is weak. Size tells how often a clone was seen (once, few, many) or the class of an expanded clone, and some rows leave it out.

size: -
D: -
V: TRBV5-1
J: TRBJ2-5
CDR3: CASSLAGTQETQYF
DNA: TGCGCCAGCAGCTTGGCCGGGACTCAAGAGACCCAGTACTTC

size: -
D: TRBD1
V: TRBV19
J: TRBJ1-5
CDR3: CATHRGLGSNQPQHF
DNA: TGTGCCACCCACAGGGGGCTGGGGAGCAATCAGCCCCAGCATTTT

size: once
D: -
V: TRBV5-1
J: TRBJ2-1
CDR3: CASSPRTDEGNEQFF
DNA: TGCGCCAGCAGCCCGAGGACGGACGAGGGGAATGAGCAGTTCTTC

size: -
D: -
V: TRBV4-3
J: TRBJ2-7
CDR3: CASSQDVRYYEQYF
DNA: TGCGCCAGCAGCCAAGATGTTCGATACTACGAGCAGTACTTC

size: -
D: TRBD1
V: TRBV11-3
J: TRBJ2-1
CDR3: CASSPGQGSNEQFF
DNA: TGTGCCAGCAGCCCGGGACAGGGCAGTAATGAGCAGTTCTTC

size: few
D: -
V: TRBV2
J: TRBJ2-1
CDR3: CASSDFINEQFF
DNA: TGTGCCAGCAGTGATTTTATCAATGAGCAGTTCTTC

size: -
D: -
V: TRBV7-2
J: TRBJ2-2
CDR3: CASSLDARQTGELFF
DNA: TGTGCCAGCAGCTTAGATGCCAGACAGACCGGGGAGCTGTTTTTT

size: -
D: -
V: TRBV7-2
J: TRBJ2-1
CDR3: CASSIGQSSYNEQFF
DNA: TGTGCCAGCAGCATAGGACAGAGCTCCTACAATGAGCAGTTCTTC

size: -
D: -
V: TRBV6-5
J: TRBJ1-5
CDR3: CASSYGGSNQPQHF
DNA: TGTGCCAGCAGTTACGGTGGCAGCAATCAGCCCCAGCATTTT

size: once
D: -
V: TRBV6-6
J: TRBJ2-4
CDR3: CASSPGQGGGIQYF
DNA: TGTGCCAGCAGTCCCGGACAGGGAGGGGGCATTCAGTACTTC

size: few
D: -
V: TRBV5-4
J: TRBJ2-3
CDR3: CASSFTGGSPRTDTQYF
DNA: TGTGCCAGCAGCTTTACGGGGGGCTCACCTCGCACAGATACGCAGTATTTT

size: few
D: TRBD1
V: TRBV6-1
J: TRBJ2-2
CDR3: CASSLGQGDGGELFF
DNA: TGTGCCAGCAGTTTAGGACAGGGAGATGGCGGGGAGCTGTTTTTT

size: -
D: -
V: TRBV27
J: TRBJ2-3
CDR3: CASSLSQDTDTQYF
DNA: TGTGCCAGCAGTTTATCCCAGGACACAGATACGCAGTATTTT

size: -
D: TRBD1
V: TRBV15
J: TRBJ1-5
CDR3: CATSRKDRVNQPQHF
DNA: TGTGCCACCAGCAGAAAGGACAGGGTAAATCAGCCCCAGCATTTT

size: -
D: TRBD1
V: TRBV13
J: TRBJ1-3
CDR3: CASSFSDRRENTIYF
DNA: TGTGCCAGCAGCTTTTCGGACAGGAGGGAAAACACCATATATTTT

size: -
D: -
V: TRBV7-9
J: TRBJ2-7
CDR3: CASTIAPKTGEGYEQYF
DNA: TGTGCCAGCACCATCGCCCCTAAAACAGGGGAGGGCTACGAGCAGTACTTC

size: -
D: -
V: TRBV7-9
J: TRBJ1-4
CDR3: CASSFQPGGHLFF
DNA: TGTGCCAGCAGCTTCCAACCGGGAGGTCACCTGTTTTTT

size: -
D: -
V: TRBV5-1
J: TRBJ2-5
CDR3: CASSLGQGETQYF
DNA: TGCGCCAGCAGCTTAGGGCAGGGTGAGACCCAGTACTTC

size: -
D: TRBD1
V: TRBV4-2
J: TRBJ1-2
CDR3: CASSQDRVGQGGGYTF
DNA: TGTGCCAGCAGCCAAGATCGGGTTGGACAGGGAGGGGGCTACACCTTC

size: few
D: -
V: TRBV4-2
J: TRBJ2-2
CDR3: CASSQGTENTGELFF
DNA: TGTGCCAGCAGCCAAGGGACAGAGAACACCGGGGAGCTGTTTTTT

size: few
D: -
V: TRBV7-9
J: TRBJ1-1
CDR3: CASSPVIGQVGTEAFF
DNA: TGTGCCAGCAGCCCGGTGATTGGACAAGTAGGAACTGAAGCTTTCTTT

size: few
D: -
V: TRBV7-9
J: TRBJ2-3
CDR3: CASSLTGGFTDTQYF
DNA: TGTGCCAGCAGCTTGACCGGGGGTTTCACAGATACGCAGTATTTT

size: -
D: -
V: TRBV9
J: TRBJ2-5
CDR3: CASSVRGETQYF
DNA: TGTGCCAGCAGCGTCAGGGGAGAGACCCAGTACTTC

size: -
D: -
V: TRBV7-2
J: TRBJ1-2
CDR3: CASSLAQSGRGSGYTF
DNA: TGTGCCAGCAGCTTAGCGCAAAGCGGGCGAGGGTCTGGCTACACCTTC